Following are 23 T cell receptor beta chains from one sample sequenced in a study of blood T cell repertoires in COVID-19. Assay used: immunoSEQ multiplex PCR; TCRdb lists only in-frame clones, some missing. The table records over 250,000 clones, roughly 91% of them present only once. Sequences were obtained from PBMCs or T cells enriched from blood (not recorded which). The origin of the receptors is a woman aged 55-75 years in a cohort exposed to, infected with or recovered from COVID-19 (not recorded which).

The rearrangement uses TRBV28 and TRBJ2-7; D perhaps matches TRBD1 (6 bases). The germline V and J ends were trimmed by 3 bases and 3 bases, with 21 bases remaining between them. This CDR3 is built from 17 residues. The V gene's germline CDR1 is MDHEN and CDR2 SYDVKM. CDR3: CASSFQGSGPSDYEQYF. CDR3 nucleotide sequence: TGTGCCAGCAGTTTTCAGGGGTCCGGACCCTCGGACTACGAGCAGTACTTC.

V is TRBV27 and J is TRBJ2-7, with D perhaps matching TRBD1 (5 bases). Germline-derived CDR1 and CDR2 are MNHEY and SMNVEV (reference sequence). The CDR3 is 18 amino acids. With 5 bases removed from V and 0 bases from J, the gap between germline ends came to 23 bases. This CDR3 is CASSPLIGVGVSSYEQYF. The CDR3 region has the DNA TGTGCCAGCAGTCCCCTCATAGGTGTAGGGGTGAGCTCCTACGAGCAGTACTTC.

This clone appeared a single time. The gene calls are TRBV6-5 and TRBJ2-1, with TRBD2 matching 12 bases. This CDR3 spans 15 amino acids. Trimming at V came to 6 bases and at J to 8 bases, leaving 8 bases not matched to a gene. The germline V gene has CDR1 MNHEY and CDR2 SVGAGI. CDR3 loop: CASRRGLAGLDEQFF. The CDR3 nucleotides are TGTGCCAGCAGACGCGGACTAGCGGGGCTCGATGAGCAGTTCTTC.

V and J are TRBV6-5 and TRBJ1-2, with TRBD1 identical over 7 bases. The germline V gene encodes CDR1 MNHEY and CDR2 SVGAGI. This CDR3 is built from 15 residues. The V gene end was trimmed by 0 bases and the J gene end by 2 bases; junction bases not matched to a gene: 3. CDR3: CASSYSPRGNYGYTF. CDR3 bases: TGTGCCAGCAGTTACTCGCCCAGGGGGAACTATGGCTACACCTTC.

The CDR3 DNA is TGTGCCAGCAGTTTAGAGGGAGGAGGTCGTGGCTACACCTTC. The encoded protein is CASSLEGGGRGYTF. This chain uses TRBV28 with TRBJ1-2; D is undetermined. Germline CDR1 is MDHEN and CDR2 is SYDVKM. CDR3 size: 14 residues. V dropped 2 bases and J dropped 7 bases, with 14 bases sitting between them.

The J gene is TRBJ2-4, the V gene TRBV5-4, with TRBD2 matching 8 bases. Germline CDR1 SGHNT, CDR2 YYREEE (reference sequence). The CDR3 is 15 amino acids. Trimming removed 4 bases from V and 2 bases from J; junction bases left unmatched: 5. CDR3 sequence: CASSGLAGSKNIQYF. CDR3 sequence (DNA): TGTGCCAGCAGCGGATTAGCGGGGTCCAAAAACATTCAGTACTTC.

This clone was picked up a small number of times. V gene TRBV5-1 combines with J gene TRBJ1-1; TRBD1 is a possible D gene (6 bases). V lost 2 bases to trimming and J lost 5 bases, with 7 bases between them. The CDR3 loop spans 12 amino acids. CDR1 and CDR2 (germline): SGHRS, YFSETQ. The CDR3 DNA is TGCGCCAGCAGCTTCGACAGGACTGAAGCTTTCTTT. As protein: CASSFDRTEAFF. Filled out from reference TRBV5-1 and TRBJ1-1, the complete variable domain reads KAGVTQTPRYLIKTRGQQVTLSCSPISGHRSVSWYQQTPGQGLQFLFEYFSETQRNKGNFPGRFSGRQFSNSRSEMNVSTLELGDSALYLCASSFDRTEAFFGQGTRLTVV.

The V gene is TRBV28, the J gene TRBJ1-5, with D perhaps matching TRBD1 (5 bases). Between the trimmed V and J ends, which lost 2 bases and 0 bases, there was a span of 17 bases. The CDR3 runs 18 residues. Looked up from germline, CDR1 is MDHEN and CDR2 is SYDVKM. The CDR3 loop is CASSLGFVGADSNQPQHF. The DNA for the CDR3 is TGTGCCAGCAGTTTAGGATTTGTAGGGGCCGATAGCAATCAGCCCCAGCATTTT.

This chain links TRBV4-3 with TRBJ2-1, with D perhaps TRBD2 (6 bases). Per the germline V gene, CDR1 is LGHNA and CDR2 is YSLEER. This CDR3 is 16 amino acids long. V dropped 0 bases and J dropped 5 bases, with 14 bases sitting between them. CDR3 sequence (DNA): TGCGCCAGCAGCCAAGATACGGGAGTCTTCGACAATGAGCAGTTCTTC. Its protein product is CASSQDTGVFDNEQFF.

This clone was recorded once. This chain links TRBV19 with TRBJ1-5; 10 nucleotides align to TRBD1. Germline V gives CDR1 LNHDA, CDR2 SQIVND (reference sequence). The CDR3 runs 15 residues. Trimming cost V 5 bases and J 6 bases; bases outside gene matches: 7. CDR3 sequence: CASSAADRGSQPQHF. CDR3 bases: TGTGCCAGTAGTGCCGCGGACAGGGGGAGTCAGCCCCAGCATTTT.

The V call is TRBV6-5, the J call TRBJ1-2; 12 positions agree with TRBD1. Germline V lookup: CDR1 MNHEY, CDR2 SVGAGI. V was clipped by 6 bases and J by 8 bases; unmatched bases: 7. This CDR3 comprises 14 residues. CDR3: CASSRGTGGVGYTF. The CDR3 DNA sequence: TGTGCCAGCAGCCGGGGGACAGGGGGCGTCGGCTACACCTTC.

This clone has only one observation. The genes are TRBV24-1 and TRBJ2-2, with TRBD2 as a possible D gene (7 bases). Germline CDR1 KGHDR, CDR2 SFDVKD. The V gene lost 4 bases and the J gene lost 2 bases, with 16 bases spanning the gap. The CDR3 totals 17 residues. The CDR3 DNA reads as TGTGCCACCAGTGAACGTCAGGGGACTATTAACACCGGGGAGCTGTTTTTT. Its protein is CATSERQGTINTGELFF.

The chain is built from TRBV19 and TRBJ2-2; 8 bases line up with TRBD1. The CDR3 contains 15 residues. The germline V gene encodes CDR1 LNHDA and CDR2 SQIVND (reference sequence). J was trimmed by 4 bases and V by 3 bases; bases with no gene match: 4. In DNA form, the CDR3 reads TGTGCCAGTAGTATGGGACAGGATAGCACCGGGGAGCTGTTTTTT. Its translation: CASSMGQDSTGELFF.

The chain employs TRBV4-1 and TRBJ2-1; TRBD2 agrees at 7 bases. The CDR3 spans 13 residues. The V and J ends lost 1 base and 9 bases, in that order; junction bases with no gene match: 3. The V gene's germline CDR1 is MGHRA and CDR2 YSYEKL. The CDR3, as DNA: TGCGCCAGCAGCCAAGTAGCGGGTTTTGAGCAGTTCTTC. It yields the protein CASSQVAGFEQFF.

This chain connects TRBV18 to TRBJ2-3; no clear D. V dropped 0 bases and J dropped 6 bases, with 4 bases sitting between them. CDR1 is KGHSH, CDR2 LQKENI, per germline. This CDR3 has 12 amino acids. CDR3 protein: CASSPPPDTQYF. The CDR3 DNA follows: TGTGCCAGCTCACCACCTCCTGATACGCAGTATTTT.

This sequence joins TRBV4-3 and TRBJ1-4, with 8 bases that match TRBD1. Germline V gene lookup returns CDR1 LGHNA and CDR2 YSLEER. The CDR3 runs 16 residues. J gave up 0 bases and V 4 bases, and 4 bases lay outside the gene matches. Here the CDR3 DNA reads TGCGCCAGCAGCCCCGGGACAGGAGCAACTAATGAAAAACTGTTTTTT. Its protein product is CASSPGTGATNEKLFF.

This rearrangement joins TRBV9 to TRBJ2-2, with TRBD1 matching over 7 bases. The CDR3 spans 18 residues. Unmatched junction bases numbered 8, after V lost 0 bases and J lost 0 bases. Germline-derived CDR1 and CDR2 are SGDLS and YYNGEE. CDR3 nucleotides: TGTGCCAGCAGCGTAGCAGGGACAGCCTCCCCGAACACCGGGGAGCTGTTTTTT. Protein product: CASSVAGTASPNTGELFF.

The V gene is TRBV3-1 (or the pseudogene TRBV3-2), the J gene TRBJ1-2; D is perhaps TRBD1 (6 bases). Trimming left V 5 bases short and J 4 bases short, with 14 bases between. CDR3 length: 14 residues. The V gene's germline CDR1 is LGHDT and CDR2 YNNKEL (reference sequence). This CDR3 reads CASSTVTGSYGYTF. DNA for the CDR3: TGTGCCAGCAGCACCGTTACAGGGTCCTATGGCTACACCTTC.

This clone was seen a handful of times. The chain has TRBV30 and TRBJ1-5, with 7 positions matching TRBD1. The CDR3 is 15 residues long. CDR1 is GTSNPN and CDR2 is SVGIG in the germline V gene (reference sequence). Unmatched junction bases numbered 10, after V lost 2 bases and J lost 6 bases. CDR3 coding DNA: TGTGCCTGGAGTAGGCTAAGGGGGCCCGTTCAGCCCCAGCATTTT. Protein sequence: CAWSRLRGPVQPQHF. Drawing the rest from reference TRBV30 and TRBJ1-5, the complete variable domain is SQTIHQWPATLVQPVGSPLSLECTVEGTSNPNLYWYRQAAGRGLQLLFYSVGIGQISSEVPQNLSASRPQDRQFILSSKKLLLSDSGFYLCAWSRLRGPVQPQHFGDGTRLSIL.

The chain recombines TRBV10-1 with TRBJ2-3; 16 bases align to TRBD2. V was clipped by 6 bases and J by 12 bases; unmatched bases: 9. CDR3 size: 15 residues. Germline values: CDR1 WNHNN, CDR2 SYGVQD (reference sequence). CDR3 nucleotide sequence: TGCGCCAGCAGCCAACGGGGACTAGCGGGAGGGCCACAGTATTTT. This gives the protein CASSQRGLAGGPQYF.

The chain combines TRBV4-3 with TRBJ2-5, with 14 nucleotides matching TRBD2. Germline V CDR1 and CDR2: LGHNA, YSLEER. V shed 3 bases and J 5 bases; nucleotides not matched to a gene: 11. The CDR3 sequence is 18 residues long. CDR3 protein: CASSQDAPGLAGEETQYF. The CDR3 DNA follows: TGCGCCAGCAGCCAGGATGCGCCGGGACTAGCGGGAGAGGAGACCCAGTACTTC.

This clone was picked up one time. The rearrangement joins TRBV3-1 (or the pseudogene TRBV3-2) to TRBJ1-2, with D tentatively TRBD1 (6 bases). The CDR3 is 14 amino acids. Germline-derived CDR1 and CDR2 are LGHDT and YNNKEL (reference sequence). Trimming stripped 5 bases from V and 8 bases from J, with 18 bases between. The CDR3 here is CASSLRGGPGGYTF. In DNA, the CDR3 is TGTGCCAGCAGCTTGCGGGGGGGCCCTGGGGGCTACACCTTC.

The gene calls are TRBV5-1 and TRBJ2-5, with D possibly TRBD2 on 6 matching bases. The CDR3 spans 15 residues. V was clipped by 1 base and J by 2 bases, with 12 bases between them. Per the germline V gene, CDR1 is SGHRS and CDR2 is YFSETQ. The CDR3 here is CASSLLGGGQETQYF. CDR3 nucleotides: TGCGCCAGCAGCTTGTTGGGGGGTGGACAAGAGACCCAGTACTTC.